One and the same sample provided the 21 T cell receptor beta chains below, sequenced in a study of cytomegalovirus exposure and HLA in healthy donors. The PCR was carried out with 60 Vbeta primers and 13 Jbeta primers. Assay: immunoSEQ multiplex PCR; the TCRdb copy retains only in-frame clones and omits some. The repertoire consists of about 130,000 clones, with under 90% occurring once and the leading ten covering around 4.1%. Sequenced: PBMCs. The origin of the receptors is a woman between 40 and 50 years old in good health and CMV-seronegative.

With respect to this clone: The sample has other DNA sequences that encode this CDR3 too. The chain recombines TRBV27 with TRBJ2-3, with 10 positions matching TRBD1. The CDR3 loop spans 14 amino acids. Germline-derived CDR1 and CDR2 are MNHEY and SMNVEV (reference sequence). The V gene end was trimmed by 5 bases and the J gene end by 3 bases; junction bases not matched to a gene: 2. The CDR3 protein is CASSLGQGTDTQYF. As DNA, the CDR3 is TGTGCCAGCAGTCTGGGACAGGGGACAGATACGCAGTATTTT.

CDR3 protein: CASSDGTRELASYEQYF. The CDR3 coding sequence is TGTGCCAGCAGCGACGGGACTAGGGAGCTCGCTTCCTACGAGCAGTACTTC. The chain has TRBV7-9 and TRBJ2-7; 8 positions match TRBD2. Germline CDR1 SEHNR, CDR2 FQNEAQ (reference sequence). J gave up 1 base and V 5 bases, and 13 bases lay outside the gene matches. The CDR3 has 17 amino acids.

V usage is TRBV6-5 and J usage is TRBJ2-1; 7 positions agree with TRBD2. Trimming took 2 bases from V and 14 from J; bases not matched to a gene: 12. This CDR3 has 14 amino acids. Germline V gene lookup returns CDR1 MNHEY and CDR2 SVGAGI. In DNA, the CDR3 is TGTGCCAGCAGTTACGGCGGGAGTAAAATGGGGGAGTTCTTC. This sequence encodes CASSYGGSKMGEFF.

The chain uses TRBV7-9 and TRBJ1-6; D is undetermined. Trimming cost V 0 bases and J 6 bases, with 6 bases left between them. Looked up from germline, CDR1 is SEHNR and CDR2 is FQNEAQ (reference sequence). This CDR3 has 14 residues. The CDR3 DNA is TGTGCCAGCAGCTTAGCGTTCAGTAATTCACCCCTCCACTTT. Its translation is CASSLAFSNSPLHF.

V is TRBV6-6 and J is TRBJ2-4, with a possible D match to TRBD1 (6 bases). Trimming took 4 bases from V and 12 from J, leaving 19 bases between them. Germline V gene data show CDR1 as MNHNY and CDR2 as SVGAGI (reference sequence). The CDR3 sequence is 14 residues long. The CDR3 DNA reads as TGTGCCAGCAGTTCACGGACAGATATAAGTACTCAGTACTTC. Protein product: CASSSRTDISTQYF.

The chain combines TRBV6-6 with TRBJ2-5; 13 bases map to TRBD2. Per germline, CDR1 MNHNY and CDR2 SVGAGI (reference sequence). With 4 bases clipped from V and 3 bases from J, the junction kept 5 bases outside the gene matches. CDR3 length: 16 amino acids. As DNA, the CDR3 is TGTGCCAGCAGTTCTACGGGACTAGCGGGGAAAGAGACCCAGTACTTC. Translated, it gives CASSSTGLAGKETQYF.

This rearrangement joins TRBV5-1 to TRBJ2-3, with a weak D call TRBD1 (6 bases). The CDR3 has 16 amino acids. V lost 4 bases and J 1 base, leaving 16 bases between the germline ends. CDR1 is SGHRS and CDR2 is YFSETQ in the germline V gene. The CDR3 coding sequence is TGCGCCAGCAGCCTGGACAGCCCTCTGGGCACAGATACGCAGTATTTT. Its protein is CASSLDSPLGTDTQYF.

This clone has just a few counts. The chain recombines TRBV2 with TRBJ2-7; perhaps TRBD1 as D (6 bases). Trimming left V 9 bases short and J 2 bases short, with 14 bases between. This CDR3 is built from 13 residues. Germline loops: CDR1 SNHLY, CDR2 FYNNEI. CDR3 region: CASRRQEPYEQYF. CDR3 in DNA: TGTGCCAGTCGACGACAGGAACCCTACGAGCAGTACTTC.

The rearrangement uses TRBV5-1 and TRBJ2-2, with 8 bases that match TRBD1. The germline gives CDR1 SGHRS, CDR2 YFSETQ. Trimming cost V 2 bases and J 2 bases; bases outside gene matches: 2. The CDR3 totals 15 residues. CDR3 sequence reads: CASSFGQGNTGELFF. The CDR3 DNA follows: TGCGCCAGCAGCTTTGGACAGGGTAACACCGGGGAGCTGTTTTTT.

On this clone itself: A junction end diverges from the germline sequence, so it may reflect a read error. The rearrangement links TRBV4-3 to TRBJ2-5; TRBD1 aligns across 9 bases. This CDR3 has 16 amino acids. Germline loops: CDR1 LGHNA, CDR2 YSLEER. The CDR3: CVSSQDITGGWETQYF. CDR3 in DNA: TGCGTCAGCAGCCAAGATATAACAGGGGGCTGGGAGACCCAGTACTTC.

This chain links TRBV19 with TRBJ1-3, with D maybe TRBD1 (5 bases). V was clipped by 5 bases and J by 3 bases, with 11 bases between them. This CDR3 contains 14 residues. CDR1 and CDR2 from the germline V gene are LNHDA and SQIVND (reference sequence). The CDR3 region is CASSGALGGNTIYF. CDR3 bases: TGTGCCAGTAGTGGGGCGCTCGGTGGAAACACCATATATTTT. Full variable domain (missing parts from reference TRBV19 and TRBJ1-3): DGGITQSPKYLFRKEGQNVTLSCEQNLNHDAMYWYRQDPGQGLRLIYYSQIVNDFQKGDIAEGYSVSREKKESFPLTVTSAQKNPTAFYLCASSGALGGNTIYFGEGSWLTVV.

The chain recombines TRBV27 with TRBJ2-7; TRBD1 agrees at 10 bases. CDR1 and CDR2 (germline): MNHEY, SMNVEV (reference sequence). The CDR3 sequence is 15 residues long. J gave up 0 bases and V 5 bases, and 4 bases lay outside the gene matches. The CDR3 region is CASSLGQGGSYEQYF. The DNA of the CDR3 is TGTGCCAGCAGTCTAGGACAGGGGGGCTCCTACGAGCAGTACTTC.

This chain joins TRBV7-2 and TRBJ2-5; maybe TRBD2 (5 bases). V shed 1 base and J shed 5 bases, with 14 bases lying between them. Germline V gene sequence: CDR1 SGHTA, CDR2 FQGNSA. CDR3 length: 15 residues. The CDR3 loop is CASSLVRGLAETQYF. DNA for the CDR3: TGTGCCAGCAGCTTAGTACGCGGACTCGCGGAGACCCAGTACTTC.

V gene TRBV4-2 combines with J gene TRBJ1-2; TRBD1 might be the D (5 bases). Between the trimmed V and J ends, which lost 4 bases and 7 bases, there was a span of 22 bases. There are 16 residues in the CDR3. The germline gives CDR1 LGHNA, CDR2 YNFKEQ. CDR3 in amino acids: CASSPPSQEGEGGYTF. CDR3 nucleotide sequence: TGTGCCAGCAGCCCGCCTAGTCAGGAAGGGGAAGGTGGCTACACCTTC.

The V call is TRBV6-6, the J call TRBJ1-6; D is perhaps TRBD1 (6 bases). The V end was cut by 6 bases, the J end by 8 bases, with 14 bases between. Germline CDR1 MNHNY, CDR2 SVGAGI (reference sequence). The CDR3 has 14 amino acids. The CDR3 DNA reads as TGTGCCAGCAGCAACAGGGAAGGCGATTCACCCCTCCACTTT. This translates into CASSNREGDSPLHF.

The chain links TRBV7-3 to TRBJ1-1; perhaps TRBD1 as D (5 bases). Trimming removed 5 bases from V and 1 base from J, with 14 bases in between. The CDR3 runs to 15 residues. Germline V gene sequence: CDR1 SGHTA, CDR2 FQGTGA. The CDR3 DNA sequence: TGTGCCAGCAGCCCTGGGGCGTGGCCGAACACTGAAGCTTTCTTT. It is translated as CASSPGAWPNTEAFF.

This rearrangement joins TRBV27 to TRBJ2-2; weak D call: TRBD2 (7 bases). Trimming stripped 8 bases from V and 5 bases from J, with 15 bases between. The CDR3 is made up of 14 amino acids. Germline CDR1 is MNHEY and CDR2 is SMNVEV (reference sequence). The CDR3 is CASRWGRGTGELFF. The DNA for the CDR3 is TGTGCCAGCCGGTGGGGGAGGGGGACCGGGGAGCTGTTTTTT.

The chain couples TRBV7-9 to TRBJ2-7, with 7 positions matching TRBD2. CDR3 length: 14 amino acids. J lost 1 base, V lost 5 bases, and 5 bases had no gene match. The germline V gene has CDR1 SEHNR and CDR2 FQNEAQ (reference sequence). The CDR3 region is CASSLSGVSYEQYF. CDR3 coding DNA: TGTGCCAGCAGCCTCAGCGGGGTTTCCTACGAGCAGTACTTC.

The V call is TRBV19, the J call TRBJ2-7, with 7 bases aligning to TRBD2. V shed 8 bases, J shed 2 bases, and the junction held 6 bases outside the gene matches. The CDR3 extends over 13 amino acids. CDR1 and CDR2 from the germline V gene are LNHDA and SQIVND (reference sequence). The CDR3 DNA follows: TGTGCCAGTTCGAGCGGGATCACCTACGAGCAGTACTTC. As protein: CASSSGITYEQYF.

The CDR3 here is CASFLMAPRDNEQFF. CDR3 bases: TGTGCCAGCTTCTTAATGGCCCCGAGGGACAATGAGCAGTTCTTC. This sequence joins TRBV7-9 and TRBJ2-1; maybe TRBD2 (5 bases). Germline loops: CDR1 SEHNR, CDR2 FQNEAQ (reference sequence). V lost 8 bases to trimming and J lost 5 bases, with 19 bases between them. The CDR3 loop spans 15 amino acids.

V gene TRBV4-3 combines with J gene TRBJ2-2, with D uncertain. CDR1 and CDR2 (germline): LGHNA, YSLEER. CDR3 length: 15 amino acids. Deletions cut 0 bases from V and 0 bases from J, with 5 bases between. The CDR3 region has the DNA TGCGCCAGCAGCCAAGAGGCCTCGAACACCGGGGAGCTGTTTTTT. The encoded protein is CASSQEASNTGELFF.